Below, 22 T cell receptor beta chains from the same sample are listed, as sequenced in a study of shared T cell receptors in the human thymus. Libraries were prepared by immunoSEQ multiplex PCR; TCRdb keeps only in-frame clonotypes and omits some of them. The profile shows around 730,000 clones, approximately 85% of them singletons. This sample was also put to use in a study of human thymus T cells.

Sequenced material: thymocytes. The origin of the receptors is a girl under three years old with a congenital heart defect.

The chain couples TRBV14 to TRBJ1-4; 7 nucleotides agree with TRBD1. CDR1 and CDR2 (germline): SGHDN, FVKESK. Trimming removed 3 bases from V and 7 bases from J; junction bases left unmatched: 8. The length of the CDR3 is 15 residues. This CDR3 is CASSQRTGIFEKLFF. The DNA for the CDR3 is TGTGCCAGCAGCCAGCGGACAGGTATCTTTGAAAAACTGTTTTTT.

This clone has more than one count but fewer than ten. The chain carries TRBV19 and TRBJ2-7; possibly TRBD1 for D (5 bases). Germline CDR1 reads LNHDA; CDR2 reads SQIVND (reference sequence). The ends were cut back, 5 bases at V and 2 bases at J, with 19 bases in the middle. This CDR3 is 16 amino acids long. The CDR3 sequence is CASSSVRGLFPYEQYF. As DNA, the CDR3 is TGTGCCAGTAGTTCCGTTAGGGGCCTTTTTCCCTACGAGCAGTACTTC.

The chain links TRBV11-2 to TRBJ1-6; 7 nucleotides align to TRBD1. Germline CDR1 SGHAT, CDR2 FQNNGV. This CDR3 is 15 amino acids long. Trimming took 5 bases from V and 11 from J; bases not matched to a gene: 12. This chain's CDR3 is CASSRVGGRPPPLHF. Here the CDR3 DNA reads TGTGCCAGCAGCCGGGTAGGGGGCAGGCCTCCACCCCTCCACTTT.

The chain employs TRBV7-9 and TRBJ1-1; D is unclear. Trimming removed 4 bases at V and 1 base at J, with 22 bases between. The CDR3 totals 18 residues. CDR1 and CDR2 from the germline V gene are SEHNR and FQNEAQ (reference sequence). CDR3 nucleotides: TGTGCCAGCAGCTCTCGCGTCGTTAGAGCCTCAAGGAACACTGAAGCTTTCTTT. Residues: CASSSRVVRASRNTEAFF. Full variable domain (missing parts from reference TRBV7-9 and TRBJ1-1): DTGVSQNPRHKITKRGQNVTFRCDPISEHNRLYWYRQTLGQGPEFLTYFQNEAQLEKSRLLSDRFSAERPKGSFSTLEIQRTEQGDSAMYLCASSSRVVRASRNTEAFFGQGTRLTVV.

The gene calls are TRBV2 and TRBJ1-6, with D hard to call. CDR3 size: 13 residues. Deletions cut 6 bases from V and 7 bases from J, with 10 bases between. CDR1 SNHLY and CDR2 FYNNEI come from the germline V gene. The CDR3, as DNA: TGTGCCAGCAGACTACGGGTGAATTCACCCCTCCACTTT. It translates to CASRLRVNSPLHF.

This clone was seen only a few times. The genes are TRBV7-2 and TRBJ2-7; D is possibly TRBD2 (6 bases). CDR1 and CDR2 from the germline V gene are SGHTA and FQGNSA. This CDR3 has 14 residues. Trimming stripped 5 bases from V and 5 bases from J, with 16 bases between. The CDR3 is CASSLSGEKNEQYF. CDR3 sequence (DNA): TGTGCCAGCAGCCTCTCGGGGGAAAAAAACGAGCAGTACTTC.

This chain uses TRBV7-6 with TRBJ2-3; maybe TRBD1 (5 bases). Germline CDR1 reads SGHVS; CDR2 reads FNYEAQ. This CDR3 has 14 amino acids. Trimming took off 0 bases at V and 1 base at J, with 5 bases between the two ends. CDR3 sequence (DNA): TGTGCCAGCAGCTTAGCAGGGGGCACAGATACGCAGTATTTT. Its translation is CASSLAGGTDTQYF.

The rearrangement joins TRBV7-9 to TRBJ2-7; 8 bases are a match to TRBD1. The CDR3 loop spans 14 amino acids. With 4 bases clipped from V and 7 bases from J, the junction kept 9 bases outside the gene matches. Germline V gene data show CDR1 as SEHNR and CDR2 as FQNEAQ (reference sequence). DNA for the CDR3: TGTGCCAGCAGCTCGACCCAGGGGGCGAGGGAGCAGTACTTC. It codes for CASSSTQGAREQYF.

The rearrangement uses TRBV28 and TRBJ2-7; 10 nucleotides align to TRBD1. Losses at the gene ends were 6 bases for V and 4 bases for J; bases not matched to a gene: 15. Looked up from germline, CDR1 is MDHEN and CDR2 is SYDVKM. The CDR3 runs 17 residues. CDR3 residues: CASSPGPFGTGVYEQYF. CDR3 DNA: TGTGCCAGCAGCCCTGGCCCATTTGGGACAGGGGTTTACGAGCAGTACTTC.

The CDR3 here is CASSSTQWQQETQYF. The CDR3 DNA reads as TGTGCCAGCAGCTCCACCCAGTGGCAGCAAGAGACCCAGTACTTC. The chain links TRBV28 to TRBJ2-5; D not resolved. Per germline, CDR1 MDHEN and CDR2 SYDVKM. This CDR3 comprises 15 residues. V was pared by 6 bases and J by 2 bases, with 16 bases between.

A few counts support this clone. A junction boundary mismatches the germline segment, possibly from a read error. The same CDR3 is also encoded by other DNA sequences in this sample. In nucleotides, the CDR3 is TGCGCCAGCAGTGAGTCCGAGGGAAAGGTCTCTGGTCGGACGAACATTGGATATTCCCCCCTCCACTTT. It translates to CASSESEGKVSGRTNIGYSPLHF. The V gene is TRBV10-2, the J gene TRBJ1-6; no firm D call. This CDR3 has 23 residues. Germline V gene data show CDR1 as WSHSY and CDR2 as SAAADI.

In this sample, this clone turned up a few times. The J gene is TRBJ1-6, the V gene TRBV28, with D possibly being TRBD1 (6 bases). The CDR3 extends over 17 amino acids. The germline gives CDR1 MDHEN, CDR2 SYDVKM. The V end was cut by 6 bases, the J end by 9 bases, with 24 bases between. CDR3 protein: CASSYQIRGQAFSPLHF. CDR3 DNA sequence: TGTGCCAGCAGCTATCAGATCCGGGGACAAGCCTTTTCACCCCTCCACTTT. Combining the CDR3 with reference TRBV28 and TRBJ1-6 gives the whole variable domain DVKVTQSSRYLVKRTGEKVFLECVQDMDHENMFWYRQDPGLGLRLIYFSYDVKMKEKGDIPEGYSVSREKKERFSLILESASTNQTSMYLCASSYQIRGQAFSPLHFGNGTRLTVT.

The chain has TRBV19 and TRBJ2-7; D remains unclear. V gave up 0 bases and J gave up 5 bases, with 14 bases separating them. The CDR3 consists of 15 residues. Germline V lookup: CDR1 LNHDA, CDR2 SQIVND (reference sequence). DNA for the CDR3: TGTGCCAGTAGTATAGACCCCTCCGGCGGAGACGAGCAGTACTTC. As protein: CASSIDPSGGDEQYF.

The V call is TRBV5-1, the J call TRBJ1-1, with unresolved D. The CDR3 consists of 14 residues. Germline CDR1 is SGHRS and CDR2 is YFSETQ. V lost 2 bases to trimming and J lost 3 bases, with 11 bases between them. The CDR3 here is CASSFTRHHTEAFF. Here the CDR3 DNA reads TGCGCCAGCAGCTTTACCAGGCACCACACTGAAGCTTTCTTT.

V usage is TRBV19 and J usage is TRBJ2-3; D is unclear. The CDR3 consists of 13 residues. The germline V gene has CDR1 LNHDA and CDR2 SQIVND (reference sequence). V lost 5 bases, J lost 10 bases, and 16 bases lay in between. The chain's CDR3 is CASSSLGIGAQYF. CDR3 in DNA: TGTGCCAGTAGTTCTCTAGGAATTGGAGCGCAGTATTTT.

CDR3 nucleotides: TGTGCCAGTAGTATTTACAGGGGGGAACAGCCCCAGCATTTT. This codes for CASSIYRGEQPQHF. The J gene is TRBJ1-5, the V gene TRBV19; 8 bases match TRBD1. V lost 3 bases, J lost 7 bases, and 5 bases stayed unmatched. This CDR3 has 14 amino acids. The germline gives CDR1 LNHDA, CDR2 SQIVND (reference sequence).

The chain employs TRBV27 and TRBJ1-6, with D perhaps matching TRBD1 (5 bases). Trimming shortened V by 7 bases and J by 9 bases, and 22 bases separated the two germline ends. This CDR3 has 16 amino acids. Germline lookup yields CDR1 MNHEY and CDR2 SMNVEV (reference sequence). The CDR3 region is CASTPGGRRPVSPLHF. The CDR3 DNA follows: TGTGCCAGCACCCCCGGGGGGAGGCGTCCCGTTTCACCCCTCCACTTT.

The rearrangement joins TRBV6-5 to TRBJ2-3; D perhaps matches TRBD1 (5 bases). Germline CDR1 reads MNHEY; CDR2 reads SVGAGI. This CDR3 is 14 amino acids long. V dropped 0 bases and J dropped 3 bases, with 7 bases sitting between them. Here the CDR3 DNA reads TGTGCCAGCAGTTACTCTTCAGGGACAGATACGCAGTATTTT. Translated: CASSYSSGTDTQYF.

CDR3 coding DNA: TGTGCCAGCAGCGTAGGTGCGAGCACTGAAGCTTTCTTT. This encodes CASSVGASTEAFF. V gene TRBV9 combines with J gene TRBJ1-1; D remains ambiguous. This CDR3 is built from 13 residues. Trimming stripped 0 bases from V and 4 bases from J, with 7 bases between. Germline CDR1 and CDR2: SGDLS and YYNGEE.

The CDR3 DNA sequence: TGTGCCAGCAGCTTACTCTATGGCTACACCTTC. Amino acids: CASSLLYGYTF. This sequence joins TRBV7-2 and TRBJ1-2; no clear D. Germline lookup yields CDR1 SGHTA and CDR2 FQGNSA. The CDR3 sequence is 11 residues long. Trimming took 2 bases from V and 4 from J, leaving 2 bases between them.

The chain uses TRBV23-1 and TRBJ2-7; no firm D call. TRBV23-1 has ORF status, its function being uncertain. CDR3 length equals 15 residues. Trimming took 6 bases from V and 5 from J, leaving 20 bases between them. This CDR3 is CASSHTSSGFHEQYF. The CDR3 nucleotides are TGCGCCAGCAGCCATACGAGTAGTGGTTTCCACGAGCAGTACTTC.

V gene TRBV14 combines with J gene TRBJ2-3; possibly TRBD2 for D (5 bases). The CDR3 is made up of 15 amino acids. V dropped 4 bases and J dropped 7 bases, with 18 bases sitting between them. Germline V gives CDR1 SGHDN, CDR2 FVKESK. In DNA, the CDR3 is TGTGCCAGCAGCCCGATGCCTCCGGACTCCTATACGCAGTATTTT. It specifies CASSPMPPDSYTQYF.